This paragraph covers one T cell receptor beta chain sequence. Germline trimming cut 3 bases from V and 3 bases from J; bases unmatched to any gene: 1. Per germline, CDR1 LGHNA and CDR2 YNFKEQ. The CDR3 has 15 residues. This record comes from a study of blood T cell repertoires in COVID-19. Libraries were prepared by immunoSEQ multiplex PCR; TCRdb keeps only in-frame clonotypes and omits some of them. This sample has hundreds of thousands of clones, with roughly nine tenths found just once. While infection was still active, Seattle patients were enrolled and then followed longitudinally. The chain links TRBV4-2 to TRBJ2-2; TRBD1 agrees at 10 bases. This sequence was found in a woman aged 45-65 years with COVID-19, enrolled during active disease. The sample comprised peripheral blood. The CDR3 spells CASSQDRGDTGELFF. In DNA, the CDR3 is TGTGCCAGCAGCCAGGACAGGGGGGACACCGGGGAGCTGTTTTTT.